This T cell receptor beta chain is drawn from a study of blood T cell repertoires in COVID-19. Study-wide context: COVID-19 samples from acute and convalescent phases originated in the United States, Italy and Spain. From T cells, B-cell-depleted T cells, or PBMCs came the material, which was cDNA or gDNA.

Germline-derived CDR1 and CDR2 are SGHTA and FQGNSA. The V gene end was trimmed by 5 bases and the J gene end by 1 base; junction bases not matched to a gene: 7. This CDR3 is 15 amino acids long. Profiling relied on immunoSEQ multiplex PCR, and the TCRdb table lists in-frame clones only, not all of them. The sample lists roughly 220,000 clones; 70% to 90% were seen once. The V gene is TRBV7-2, the J gene TRBJ1-1; 7 bases are a match to TRBD1. The receptor's source is a man in his forties or fifties who had recovered from COVID-19. Sequencing was carried out using peripheral blood. DNA of the CDR3: TGTGCCAGCAGCCGTCGACAGGGACGGAACACTGAAGCTTTCTTT. It is translated as CASSRRQGRNTEAFF.